The text below deals with one TCR beta chain. Its cognate antigen is unknown. One junction end disagrees with the germline gene, perhaps due to a read error. Reasons for excluding patients were uncontrolled infection, other autoimmune disease, pregnancy or lactation. These data are taken from a study of T cells in Graves' hyperthyroidism and ophthalmopathy. Per the germline V gene, CDR1 is PRHDT and CDR2 is FYEKMQ (reference sequence). The CDR3 totals 14 residues. Points from the study as a whole: Researchers found most expanded thyroid clonotypes above 0.001 in blood as well.

Amplification of TCR beta CDR3 regions was performed using RNA transcripts as template. Primed by the HTBI set, a first-round RT-PCR was run on the TCR CDR3. TCRdb fed the multiplex PCR reads into MiXCR, producing one record per CDR3 protein. Among about 580,000 distinct CDR3 sequences listed, around 45% were seen once. This chain links TRBV13 with TRBJ1-2, with D unresolved. This TCR came from a woman aged 18-35 years with Graves' hyperthyroidism. The sample was peripheral blood or thyroid tissue (not recorded which). The DNA of the CDR3 is TGTGCCAGCGGCTTAATAGAGCCTAACTATGGCTACACCTTC. Its translation: CASGLIEPNYGYTF.